The 4 T cell receptor beta chains given below trace back to one sample, sequenced in a study of T cell changes during pregnancy in multiple sclerosis. Using immunoSEQ multiplex PCR, the repertoire was profiled, and TCRdb retains in-frame clones only, with some absent. The top ten clones hold around 0.79% of a sample with 100,000 or so clones, around nine tenths of them seen once. Sequencing was performed on peripheral blood, taken in the second trimester of pregnancy. The source is a female donor in good health, enrolled as a control in a pregnancy study.

Concerning this clone: One junction end disagrees with the germline gene, perhaps due to a read error. The V and J genes are TRBV6-5 and TRBJ1-2; 7 positions agree with TRBD1. Germline V gene lookup returns CDR1 MNHEY and CDR2 SVGAGI. This CDR3 comprises 13 residues. This chain's CDR3 is CTSTATGDYGYTF. Here the CDR3 DNA reads TGTACCAGCACCGCAACAGGGGACTATGGCTACACCTTC.

The rearrangement uses TRBV27 and TRBJ2-3; tentative D call: TRBD2 (6 bases). Trimming left V 0 bases short and J 7 bases short, with 23 bases between. Germline V CDR1 and CDR2: MNHEY, SMNVEV (reference sequence). The CDR3 is 18 residues long. CDR3 residues: CASSLSRAPGLGVNTQYF. The CDR3 nucleotides are TGTGCCAGCAGTTTATCAAGAGCCCCGGGACTGGGCGTCAATACGCAGTATTTT.

The chain carries TRBV5-4 and TRBJ2-3; maybe TRBD2 (5 bases). Trimming removed 4 bases at V and 4 bases at J, with 10 bases between. Germline values: CDR1 SGHNT, CDR2 YYREEE (reference sequence). The CDR3 length is 13 residues. This chain's CDR3 is CASSREISDTQYF. The DNA for the CDR3 is TGTGCCAGCAGCCGGGAAATCTCAGATACGCAGTATTTT.

The chain combines TRBV7-4 with TRBJ1-5, with D hard to call. V dropped 1 base and J dropped 5 bases, with 3 bases sitting between them. Germline V gene lookup returns CDR1 SGHVT and CDR2 SQSDAQ. This CDR3 region has 12 residues. The CDR3 DNA sequence: TGTGCCAGCAGCTTAGTATATCAGCCCCAGCATTTT. It yields the protein CASSLVYQPQHF.